This TCR beta chain was captured in a study of blood T cells in healthy people across ages. For the second PCR, which ran for about 6 to 11 cycles, a sample-barcoded 5' primer and a J-beta primer mix were used. MiXCR, run by TCRdb on the 5' RACE reads, gives a single entry per CDR3 protein. This table has about a million distinct CDR3 sequences, roughly two fifths appearing once. Trimming took 4 bases from V and 8 from J; bases not matched to a gene: 8. Per germline, CDR1 SGHKS and CDR2 YYEKEE (reference sequence). The CDR3 covers 15 residues. The chain employs TRBV5-5 and TRBJ1-6, with 8 nucleotides matching TRBD1. The receptor's source is a man aged 18 to 29 in good health. Sample: blood. The CDR3 loop reads CASSGATGAHSPLHF. The CDR3 nucleotides are TGTGCCAGCAGCGGGGCGACAGGGGCCCATTCACCCCTCCACTTT.